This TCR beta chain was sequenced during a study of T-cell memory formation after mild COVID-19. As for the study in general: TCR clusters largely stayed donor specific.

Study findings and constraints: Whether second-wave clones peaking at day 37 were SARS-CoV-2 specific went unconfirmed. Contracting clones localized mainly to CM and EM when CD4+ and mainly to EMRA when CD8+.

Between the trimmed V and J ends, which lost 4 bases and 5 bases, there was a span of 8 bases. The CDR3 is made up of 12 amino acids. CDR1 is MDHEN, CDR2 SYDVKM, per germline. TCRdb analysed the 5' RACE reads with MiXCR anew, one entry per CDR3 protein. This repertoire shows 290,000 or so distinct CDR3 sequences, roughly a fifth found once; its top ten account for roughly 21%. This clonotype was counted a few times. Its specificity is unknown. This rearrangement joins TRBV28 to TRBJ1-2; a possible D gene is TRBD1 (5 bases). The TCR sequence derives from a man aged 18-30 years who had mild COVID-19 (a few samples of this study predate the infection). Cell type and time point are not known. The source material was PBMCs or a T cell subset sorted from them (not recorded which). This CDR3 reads CASSSRGYGYTF. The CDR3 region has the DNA TGTGCCAGCAGTTCGCGGGGGTATGGCTACACCTTC.